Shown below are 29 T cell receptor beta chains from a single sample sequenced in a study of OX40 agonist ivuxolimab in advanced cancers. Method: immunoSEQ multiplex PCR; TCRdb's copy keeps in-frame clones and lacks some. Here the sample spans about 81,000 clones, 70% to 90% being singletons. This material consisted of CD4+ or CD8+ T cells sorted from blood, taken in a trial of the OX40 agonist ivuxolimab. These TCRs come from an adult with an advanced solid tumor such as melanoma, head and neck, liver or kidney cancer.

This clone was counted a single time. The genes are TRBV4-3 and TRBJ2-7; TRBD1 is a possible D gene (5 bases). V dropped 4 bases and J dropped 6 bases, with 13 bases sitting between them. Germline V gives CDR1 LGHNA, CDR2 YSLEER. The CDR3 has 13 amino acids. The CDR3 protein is CASSPWGVGEQYF. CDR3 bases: TGCGCCAGCAGCCCGTGGGGCGTGGGCGAGCAGTACTTC.

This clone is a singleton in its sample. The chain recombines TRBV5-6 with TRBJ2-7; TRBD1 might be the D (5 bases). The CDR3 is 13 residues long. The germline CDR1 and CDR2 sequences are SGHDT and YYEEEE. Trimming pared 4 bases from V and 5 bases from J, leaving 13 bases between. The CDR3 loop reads CASSGSVGDEQYF. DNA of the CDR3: TGTGCCAGCAGCGGATCGGTAGGGGACGAGCAGTACTTC.

In DNA, the CDR3 is TGTGCCAGCAGCGGGGACAGGGGCTATGGCTACACCTTC. Translation: CASSGDRGYGYTF. The rearrangement joins TRBV28 to TRBJ1-2; 10 nucleotides line up with TRBD1. The CDR3 totals 13 residues. Germline-derived CDR1 and CDR2 are MDHEN and SYDVKM. Germline trimming cut 6 bases from V and 4 bases from J; bases unmatched to any gene: 2.

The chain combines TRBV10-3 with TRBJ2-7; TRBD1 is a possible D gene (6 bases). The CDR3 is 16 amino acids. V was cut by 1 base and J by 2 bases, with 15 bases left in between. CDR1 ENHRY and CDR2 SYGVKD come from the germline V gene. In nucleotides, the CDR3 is TGTGCCATCAGTGAGTGGGGGCAGGGGTCCACCTACGAGCAGTACTTC. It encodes CAISEWGQGSTYEQYF.

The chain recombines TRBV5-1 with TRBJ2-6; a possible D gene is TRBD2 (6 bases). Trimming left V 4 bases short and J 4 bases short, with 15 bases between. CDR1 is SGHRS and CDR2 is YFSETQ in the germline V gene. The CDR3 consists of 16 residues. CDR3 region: CASSPSEGAGANVLTF. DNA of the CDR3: TGCGCCAGCAGCCCCTCGGAGGGTGCGGGGGCCAACGTCCTGACTTTC.

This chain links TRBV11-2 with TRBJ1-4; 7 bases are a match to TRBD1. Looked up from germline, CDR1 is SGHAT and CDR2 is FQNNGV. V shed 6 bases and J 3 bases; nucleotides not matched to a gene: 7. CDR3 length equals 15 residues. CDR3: CASSPNRGANEKLFF. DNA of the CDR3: TGTGCCAGCAGTCCAAACAGGGGAGCTAATGAAAAACTGTTTTTT.

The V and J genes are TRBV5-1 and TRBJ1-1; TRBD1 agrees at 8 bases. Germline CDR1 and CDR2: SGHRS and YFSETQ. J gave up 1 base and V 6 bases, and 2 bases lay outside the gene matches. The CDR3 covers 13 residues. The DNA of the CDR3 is TGCGCCAGCACAGGGACAGGGAACACTGAAGCTTTCTTT. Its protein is CASTGTGNTEAFF.

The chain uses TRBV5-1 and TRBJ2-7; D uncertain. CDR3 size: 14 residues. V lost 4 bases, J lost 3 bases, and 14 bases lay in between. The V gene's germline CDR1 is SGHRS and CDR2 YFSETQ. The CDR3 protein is CASSIGPGSYEQYF. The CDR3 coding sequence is TGCGCCAGCAGCATAGGGCCTGGCAGCTACGAGCAGTACTTC.

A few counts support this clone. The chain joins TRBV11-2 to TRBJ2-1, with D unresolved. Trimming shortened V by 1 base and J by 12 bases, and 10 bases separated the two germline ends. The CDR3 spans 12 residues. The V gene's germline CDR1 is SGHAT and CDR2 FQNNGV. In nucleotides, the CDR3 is TGTGCCAGCAGCTTAGCTGGGATTATGCAGTTCTTC. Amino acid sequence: CASSLAGIMQFF.

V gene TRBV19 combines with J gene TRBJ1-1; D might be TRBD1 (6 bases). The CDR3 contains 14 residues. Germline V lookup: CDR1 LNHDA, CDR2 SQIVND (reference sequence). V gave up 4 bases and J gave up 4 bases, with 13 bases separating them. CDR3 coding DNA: TGTGCCAGTAGTAGAGATCAGGGGATCACTGAAGCTTTCTTT. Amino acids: CASSRDQGITEAFF.

CDR3 nucleotides: TGTGCCAGCAGCGTGGGGGGGAGGTACGAGCAGTACTTC. Translated, it gives CASSVGGRYEQYF. The rearrangement links TRBV11-2 to TRBJ2-7; 7 bases are shared with TRBD2. Germline V gene sequence: CDR1 SGHAT, CDR2 FQNNGV. Trimming at V came to 5 bases and at J to 4 bases, leaving 5 bases not matched to a gene. The CDR3 is 13 amino acids.

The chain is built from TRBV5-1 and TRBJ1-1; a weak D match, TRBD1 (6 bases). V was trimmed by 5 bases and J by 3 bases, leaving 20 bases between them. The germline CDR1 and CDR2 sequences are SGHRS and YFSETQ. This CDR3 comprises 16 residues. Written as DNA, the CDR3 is TGCGCCAGCAGACGGGGGGCGACGGGACGGGACACTGAAGCTTTCTTT. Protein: CASRRGATGRDTEAFF. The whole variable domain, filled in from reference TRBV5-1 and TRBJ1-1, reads KAGVTQTPRYLIKTRGQQVTLSCSPISGHRSVSWYQQTPGQGLQFLFEYFSETQRNKGNFPGRFSGRQFSNSRSEMNVSTLELGDSALYLCASRRGATGRDTEAFFGQGTRLTVV.

DNA of the CDR3: TGTGCCAGTAGTATGAAGTCAACTAATGAAAAACTGTTTTTT. Encoded protein: CASSMKSTNEKLFF. V usage is TRBV19 and J usage is TRBJ1-4, with D hard to call. The CDR3 is made up of 14 amino acids. The V gene lost 3 bases and the J gene lost 0 bases, with 5 bases spanning the gap. CDR1 and CDR2 from the germline V gene are LNHDA and SQIVND (reference sequence).

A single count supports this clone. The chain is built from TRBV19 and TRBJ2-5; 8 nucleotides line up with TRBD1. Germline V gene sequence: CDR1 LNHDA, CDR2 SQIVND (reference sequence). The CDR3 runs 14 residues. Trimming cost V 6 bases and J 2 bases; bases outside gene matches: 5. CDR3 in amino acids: CASSRGQGQETQYF. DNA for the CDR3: TGTGCCAGTAGCCGAGGACAGGGACAAGAGACCCAGTACTTC.

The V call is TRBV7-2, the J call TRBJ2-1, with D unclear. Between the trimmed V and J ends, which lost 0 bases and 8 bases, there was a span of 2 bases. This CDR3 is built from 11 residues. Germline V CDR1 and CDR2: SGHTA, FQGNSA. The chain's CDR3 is CASSLADEQFF. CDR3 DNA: TGTGCCAGCAGCTTAGCTGATGAGCAGTTCTTC.

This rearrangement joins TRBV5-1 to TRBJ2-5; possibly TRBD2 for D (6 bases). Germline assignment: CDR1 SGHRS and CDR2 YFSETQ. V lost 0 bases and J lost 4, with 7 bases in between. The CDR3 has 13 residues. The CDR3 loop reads CASSLGGGETQYF. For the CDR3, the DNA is TGCGCCAGCAGCTTGGGGGGAGGAGAGACCCAGTACTTC.

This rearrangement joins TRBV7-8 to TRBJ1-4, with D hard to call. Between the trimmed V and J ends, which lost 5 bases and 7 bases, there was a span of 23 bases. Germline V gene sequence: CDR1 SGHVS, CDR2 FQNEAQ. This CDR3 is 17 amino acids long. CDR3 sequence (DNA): TGTGCCAGCAGCCTATTTTTTCGGGTGGGAGGACGTGAAAAACTGTTTTTT. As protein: CASSLFFRVGGREKLFF.

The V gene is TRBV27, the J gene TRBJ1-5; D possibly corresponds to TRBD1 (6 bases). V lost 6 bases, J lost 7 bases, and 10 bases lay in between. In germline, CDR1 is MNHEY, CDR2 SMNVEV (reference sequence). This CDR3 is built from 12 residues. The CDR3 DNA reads TGTGCCAGCAGACAGGGTAGACAGCCCCAGCATTTT. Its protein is CASRQGRQPQHF.

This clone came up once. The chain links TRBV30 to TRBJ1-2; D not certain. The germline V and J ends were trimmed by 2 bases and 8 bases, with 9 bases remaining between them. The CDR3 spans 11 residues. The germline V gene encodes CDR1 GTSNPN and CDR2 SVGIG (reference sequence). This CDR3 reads CAWSPPRGYTF. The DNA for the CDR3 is TGTGCCTGGAGTCCGCCGAGGGGCTACACCTTC.

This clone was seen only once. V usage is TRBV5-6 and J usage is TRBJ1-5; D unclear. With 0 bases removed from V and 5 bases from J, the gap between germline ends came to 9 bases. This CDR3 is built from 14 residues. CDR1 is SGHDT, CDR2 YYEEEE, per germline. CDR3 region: CASSLAGGDQPQHF. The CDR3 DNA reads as TGTGCCAGCAGCTTGGCGGGAGGCGATCAGCCCCAGCATTTT. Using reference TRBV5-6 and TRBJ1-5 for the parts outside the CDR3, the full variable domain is DAGVTQSPTHLIKTRGQQVTLRCSPKSGHDTVSWYQQALGQGPQFIFQYYEEEERQRGNFPDRFSGHQFPNYSSELNVNALLLGDSALYLCASSLAGGDQPQHFGDGTRLSIL.

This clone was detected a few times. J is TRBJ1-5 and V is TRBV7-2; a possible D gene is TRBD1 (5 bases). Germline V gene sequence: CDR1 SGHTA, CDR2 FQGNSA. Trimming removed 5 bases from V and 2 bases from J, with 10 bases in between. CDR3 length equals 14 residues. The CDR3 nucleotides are TGTGCCAGCAGCCTCCCGGGGGGCAATCAGCCCCAGCATTTT. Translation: CASSLPGGNQPQHF.

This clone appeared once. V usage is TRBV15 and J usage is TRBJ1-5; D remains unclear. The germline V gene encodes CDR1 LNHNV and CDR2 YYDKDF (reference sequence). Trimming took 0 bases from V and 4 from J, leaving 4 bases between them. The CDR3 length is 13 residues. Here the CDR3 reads CATSRDDNQPQHF. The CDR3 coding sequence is TGTGCCACCAGCAGAGACGATAATCAGCCCCAGCATTTT.

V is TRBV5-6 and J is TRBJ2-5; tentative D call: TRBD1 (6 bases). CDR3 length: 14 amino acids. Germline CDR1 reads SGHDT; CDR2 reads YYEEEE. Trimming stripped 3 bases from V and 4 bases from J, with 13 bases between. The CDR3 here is CASSSVRGGETQYF. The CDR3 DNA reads TGTGCCAGCAGCTCGGTCAGGGGTGGAGAGACCCAGTACTTC.

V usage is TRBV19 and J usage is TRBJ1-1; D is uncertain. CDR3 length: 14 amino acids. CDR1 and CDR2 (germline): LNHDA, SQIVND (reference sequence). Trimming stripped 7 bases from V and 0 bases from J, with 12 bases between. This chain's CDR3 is CASKNREVNTEAFF. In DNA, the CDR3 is TGTGCCAGTAAAAACCGGGAGGTGAACACTGAAGCTTTCTTT.

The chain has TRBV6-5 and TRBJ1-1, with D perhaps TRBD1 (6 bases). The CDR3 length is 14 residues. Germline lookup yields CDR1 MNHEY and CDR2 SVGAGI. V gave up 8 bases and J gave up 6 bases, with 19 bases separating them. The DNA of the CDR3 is TGTGCCAGCTCAAGAGAGGGGGGAGCGGCTGAAGCTTTCTTT. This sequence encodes CASSREGGAAEAFF.

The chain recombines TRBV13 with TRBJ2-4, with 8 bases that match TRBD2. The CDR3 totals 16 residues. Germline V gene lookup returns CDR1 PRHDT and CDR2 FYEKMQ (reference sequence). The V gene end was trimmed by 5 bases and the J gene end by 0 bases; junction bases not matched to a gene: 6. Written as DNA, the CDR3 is TGTGCCAGCAGCCCGCCTCGGGGGGGAGCCAAAAACATTCAGTACTTC. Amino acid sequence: CASSPPRGGAKNIQYF. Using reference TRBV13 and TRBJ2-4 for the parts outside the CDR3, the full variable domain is AAGVIQSPRHLIKEKRETATLKCYPIPRHDTVYWYQQGPGQDPQFLISFYEKMQSDKGSIPDRFSAQQFSDYHSELNMSSLELGDSALYFCASSPPRGGAKNIQYFGAGTRLSVL.

CDR3: CASSQDVGQPQHF. CDR3 in DNA: TGCGCCAGCAGCCAAGATGTGGGCCAGCCCCAGCATTTT. The chain couples TRBV4-3 to TRBJ1-5; unclear D gene. Germline CDR1 reads LGHNA; CDR2 reads YSLEER. The length of the CDR3 is 13 residues. With 0 bases removed from V and 7 bases from J, the gap between germline ends came to 7 bases.

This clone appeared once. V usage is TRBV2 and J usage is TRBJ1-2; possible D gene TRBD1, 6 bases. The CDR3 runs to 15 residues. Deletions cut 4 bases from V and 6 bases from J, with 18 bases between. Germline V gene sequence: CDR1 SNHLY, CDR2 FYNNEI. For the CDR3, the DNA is TGTGCCAGCAGTGTCCTGAAACAGGGAGGGCATGGCTACACCTTC. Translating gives CASSVLKQGGHGYTF.

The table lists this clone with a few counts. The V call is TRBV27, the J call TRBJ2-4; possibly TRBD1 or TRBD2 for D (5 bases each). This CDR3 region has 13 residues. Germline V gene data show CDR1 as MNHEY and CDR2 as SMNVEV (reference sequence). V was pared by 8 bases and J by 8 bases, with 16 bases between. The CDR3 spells CASGVSLGDIQYF. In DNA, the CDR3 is TGTGCCAGCGGTGTCTCACTGGGGGACATTCAGTACTTC.